One T cell receptor (beta chain) is described in this entry. Generated by immunoSEQ multiplex PCR, the TCRdb table keeps only in-frame clones and is missing some. The table records about 370,000 clones, more than 70% of them present only once. The data were taken from a study of blood T cell repertoires in COVID-19. Study information: From T cells, B-cell-depleted T cells, or PBMCs came the material, which was cDNA or gDNA.

Trimming removed 3 bases from V and 0 bases from J, with 11 bases in between. The CDR3 runs to 15 residues. Germline V CDR1 and CDR2: WSHSY, SAAADI. The sequence derives from a woman in her 30s with COVID-19, enrolled during active disease. Sequenced input: peripheral blood. V is TRBV10-2 and J is TRBJ1-1; unclear D gene. In nucleotides, the CDR3 is TGCGCCAGCAGTGATTTGGCGGAGATGAACACTGAAGCTTTCTTT. Translation gives CASSDLAEMNTEAFF.